The 17 T cell receptor beta chains below were found in one sample sequenced in a study of OX40 agonist ivuxolimab in advanced cancers. Measured with immunoSEQ multiplex PCR; TCRdb has only the in-frame clones, and not every one. This sample has over 80,000 clones, with approximately 87% found just once. Source: CD4+ or CD8+ T cells sorted from blood, taken in a trial of the OX40 agonist ivuxolimab. Source of these receptors: an adult with an advanced solid tumor such as melanoma, head and neck, liver or kidney cancer.

This clone is labeled medium-sized. The J gene is TRBJ1-4, the V gene TRBV27, with a weak D call TRBD1 (6 bases). The germline V gene encodes CDR1 MNHEY and CDR2 SMNVEV (reference sequence). Trimming took off 6 bases at V and 7 bases at J, with 15 bases between the two ends. The CDR3 sequence is 14 residues long. The CDR3 sequence is CASSLTRGGEKLFF. The DNA for the CDR3 is TGTGCCAGCAGCTTGACCAGGGGAGGTGAAAAACTGTTTTTT. Full variable domain (outside the CDR3, taken from reference TRBV27 and TRBJ1-4): EAQVTQNPRYLITVTGKKLTVTCSQNMNHEYMSWYRQDPGLGLRQIYYSMNVEVTDKGDVPEGYKVSRKEKRNFPLILESPSPNQTSLYFCASSLTRGGEKLFFGSGTQLSVL.

The chain combines TRBV5-1 with TRBJ1-1, with TRBD1 identical over 9 bases. This CDR3 spans 17 amino acids. With 3 bases clipped from V and 5 bases from J, the junction kept 14 bases outside the gene matches. CDR1 and CDR2 from the germline V gene are SGHRS and YFSETQ. The CDR3 DNA is TGCGCCAGCAGCTACGGGCCGGGACAGGGAGGTCGGACTGAAGCTTTCTTT. This translates into CASSYGPGQGGRTEAFF. The whole variable domain, remainder taken from reference TRBV5-1 and TRBJ1-1, is KAGVTQTPRYLIKTRGQQVTLSCSPISGHRSVSWYQQTPGQGLQFLFEYFSETQRNKGNFPGRFSGRQFSNSRSEMNVSTLELGDSALYLCASSYGPGQGGRTEAFFGQGTRLTVV.

The chain is built from TRBV9 and TRBJ2-5, with 12 bases that match TRBD2. Trimming removed 4 bases from V and 0 bases from J; junction bases left unmatched: 4. The CDR3 is 16 residues long. Germline V lookup: CDR1 SGDLS, CDR2 YYNGEE. CDR3 coding DNA: TGTGCCAGCAGCATCACTAGCGGGAGGAACCAAGAGACCCAGTACTTC. Translated, it gives CASSITSGRNQETQYF.

This chain connects TRBV11-3 to TRBJ1-1; the match to TRBD1 covers 7 bases. The CDR3 is 16 residues long. CDR1 and CDR2 from the germline V gene are SGHNT and YENEEA. Trimming at V came to 4 bases and at J to 2 bases, leaving 10 bases not matched to a gene. The CDR3 DNA is TGTGCCAGCAGCTCGAGGGGGCGCGGGGGTAACACTGAAGCTTTCTTT. Translation: CASSSRGRGGNTEAFF.

The gene calls are TRBV7-8 and TRBJ2-5, with a possible D match to TRBD1 (5 bases). Judging by the DNA end, TRBJ2-7 fits better; the J call may be wrong. This CDR3 region has 16 residues. From germline, CDR1 is SGHVS and CDR2 FQNEAQ. The CDR3: CASSSPQDTGAYEQYF. For the CDR3, the DNA is TGTGCCAGCAGCTCCCCACAGGACACAGGCGCCTACGAGCAGTACTTC.

This chain connects TRBV5-1 to TRBJ1-6, with TRBD1 identical over 8 bases. Germline assignment: CDR1 SGHRS and CDR2 YFSETQ. J was trimmed by 9 bases and V by 2 bases; bases with no gene match: 4. This CDR3 has 14 residues. The CDR3 loop is CASSFGQGRSPLHF. The CDR3 nucleotides read TGCGCCAGCAGCTTCGGACAGGGTCGTTCACCCCTCCACTTT.

Points on this clone: Germline and junction disagree at one end, which may indicate a read error. The chain uses TRBV7-7 and TRBJ2-3, with 7 bases lining up with TRBD2. CDR3 length equals 15 residues. CDR1 and CDR2 from the germline V gene are SSHAT and FNYEAQ (reference sequence). DNA for the CDR3: TGTGCTAGCAGCGTCAGCGCGGGAGGCACAGATACGCAGTATTTT. It encodes CASSVSAGGTDTQYF.

The chain combines TRBV4-2 with TRBJ2-2; D ambiguous. The germline gives CDR1 LGHNA, CDR2 YNFKEQ. This CDR3 comprises 15 residues. V shed 5 bases and J shed 4 bases, with 14 bases lying between them. The CDR3 DNA reads as TGTGCCAGCAGCTTCGACCCCATGGGCACCGGGGAGCTGTTTTTT. It encodes CASSFDPMGTGELFF.

This clone has ten or more counts. This chain joins TRBV15 and TRBJ2-7, with 7 bases aligning to TRBD2. The germline V gene encodes CDR1 LNHNV and CDR2 YYDKDF (reference sequence). V dropped 3 bases and J dropped 6; count of bases not matched to a gene: 14. The CDR3 contains 16 residues. The CDR3 reads CATSSPGGLEAGEQYF. CDR3 sequence (DNA): TGTGCCACCAGCAGCCCCGGAGGACTAGAAGCGGGCGAGCAGTACTTC.

This clone was found a few times. The genes are TRBV4-1 and TRBJ1-1; D is possibly TRBD1 (6 bases). Trimming took off 3 bases at V and 0 bases at J, with 8 bases between the two ends. The CDR3 is 14 residues long. From germline, CDR1 is MGHRA and CDR2 YSYEKL. The CDR3 here is CASSQRTVNTEAFF. In DNA form, the CDR3 reads TGCGCCAGCAGCCAGAGGACAGTGAACACTGAAGCTTTCTTT.

This rearrangement joins TRBV19 to TRBJ1-2; D gene ambiguous. Germline lookup yields CDR1 LNHDA and CDR2 SQIVND (reference sequence). V shed 3 bases and J shed 4 bases, with 12 bases lying between them. This CDR3 is built from 14 residues. The chain's CDR3 is CASSMVFGLYGYTF. For the CDR3, the DNA is TGTGCCAGTAGTATGGTGTTCGGACTCTATGGCTACACCTTC.

The chain joins TRBV7-9 to TRBJ2-4; D not resolved. CDR3 length: 15 amino acids. Trimming took 4 bases from V and 0 from J, leaving 10 bases between them. Germline V gene lookup returns CDR1 SEHNR and CDR2 FQNEAQ (reference sequence). CDR3 in amino acids: CASSSFELAKNIQYF. CDR3 bases: TGTGCCAGCAGCTCTTTTGAATTAGCCAAAAACATTCAGTACTTC. The full variable domain, in which reference TRBV7-9 and TRBJ2-4 provide the parts outside the CDR3, is DTGVSQNPRHKITKRGQNVTFRCDPISEHNRLYWYRQTLGQGPEFLTYFQNEAQLEKSRLLSDRFSAERPKGSFSTLEIQRTEQGDSAMYLCASSSFELAKNIQYFGAGTRLSVL.

The rearrangement uses TRBV5-1 and TRBJ2-1, with TRBD2 matching 13 bases. With V trimmed by 4 bases and J by 14 bases, 18 bases remained unmatched. Looked up from germline, CDR1 is SGHRS and CDR2 is YFSETQ. The length of the CDR3 is 17 residues. CDR3 residues: CASSQPGQGRLAGGEFF. The CDR3 DNA reads TGCGCCAGCAGCCAGCCGGGACAGGGAAGACTAGCGGGAGGTGAGTTCTTC. Complete variable domain (other parts from reference TRBV5-1 and TRBJ2-1): KAGVTQTPRYLIKTRGQQVTLSCSPISGHRSVSWYQQTPGQGLQFLFEYFSETQRNKGNFPGRFSGRQFSNSRSEMNVSTLELGDSALYLCASSQPGQGRLAGGEFFGPGTRLTVL.

This chain uses TRBV19 with TRBJ1-1; TRBD1 is a possible D gene (6 bases). CDR3 length equals 14 residues. V lost 5 bases and J 4 bases, leaving 14 bases between the germline ends. The germline CDR1 and CDR2 sequences are LNHDA and SQIVND (reference sequence). The CDR3 loop is CASSGGTGSTEAFF. Here the CDR3 DNA reads TGTGCCAGTAGTGGAGGTACAGGGAGCACTGAAGCTTTCTTT. The full variable domain, its missing parts supplied by reference TRBV19 and TRBJ1-1, is DGGITQSPKYLFRKEGQNVTLSCEQNLNHDAMYWYRQDPGQGLRLIYYSQIVNDFQKGDIAEGYSVSREKKESFPLTVTSAQKNPTAFYLCASSGGTGSTEAFFGQGTRLTVV.

The gene calls are TRBV27 and TRBJ1-3; no definite D call. The CDR3 extends over 14 amino acids. Germline V CDR1 and CDR2: MNHEY, SMNVEV (reference sequence). Trimming took 2 bases from V and 0 from J, leaving 5 bases between them. CDR3 residues: CASSLRGSGNTIYF. CDR3 bases: TGTGCCAGCAGTTTACGGGGCTCTGGAAACACCATATATTTT.

The chain joins TRBV30 to TRBJ2-1; 10 positions match TRBD2. Losses at the gene ends were 4 bases for V and 3 bases for J; bases not matched to a gene: 9. Germline CDR1 and CDR2: GTSNPN and SVGIG (reference sequence). The CDR3 has 16 residues. The CDR3, as DNA: TGTGCCTGGAACAAACGGGCTAGCGGGAGCTACAATGAGCAGTTCTTC. This codes for CAWNKRASGSYNEQFF. Drawing the rest from reference TRBV30 and TRBJ2-1, the complete variable domain is SQTIHQWPATLVQPVGSPLSLECTVEGTSNPNLYWYRQAAGRGLQLLFYSVGIGQISSEVPQNLSASRPQDRQFILSSKKLLLSDSGFYLCAWNKRASGSYNEQFFGPGTRLTVL.

This clone has only one observation. The gene calls are TRBV7-6 and TRBJ2-5; D gene unclear. The germline V and J ends were trimmed by 3 bases and 4 bases, with 6 bases remaining between them. The CDR3 contains 12 residues. Germline V gene data show CDR1 as SGHVS and CDR2 as FNYEAQ. CDR3 protein: CASSFGGETQYF. Here the CDR3 DNA reads TGTGCCAGCAGCTTTGGTGGAGAGACCCAGTACTTC.